This note documents a single T cell receptor (beta chain) sequence. What it recognizes is unknown. Assay: immunoSEQ multiplex PCR; the TCRdb copy retains only in-frame clones and omits some. The sample shows under 30,000 clones, about two thirds of them seen only once. This entry belongs to a study of PD-1 blockade in classical Hodgkin lymphoma. Patients all relapsed after autologous stem cell transplantation, and there was variation in brentuximab vedotin exposure. Responses achieved at best were complete response, partial response or progressive disease. The V and J ends lost 3 bases and 4 bases respectively, with 13 bases between them. CDR1 is MNHNS, CDR2 SASEGT, per germline. The CDR3 is 15 amino acids. Findings and limits, study-wide: A significant rise in TCR diversity by C4D1 was seen for CD4+ but not CD8+ cells. Sources of repertoire differences remain undefined, possibly disease activity or prior therapy.

The rearrangement uses TRBV6-1 and TRBJ2-1; D is possibly TRBD1 or TRBD2 (5 bases each). The source material was peripheral blood mononuclear cells (PBMCs), sampled at baseline. This sequence was found in a human donor with classical Hodgkin lymphoma. CDR3 in DNA: TGTGCCAGCAGTGACCGGGACGGAATTTACAATGAGCAGTTCTTC. This translates into CASSDRDGIYNEQFF.